This is a list of T cell receptor beta chains from one sample in a study of T-cell memory formation after mild COVID-19. TCRdb reprocessed the 5' RACE reads with MiXCR, giving one entry per CDR3 protein. The sample has about 200,000 distinct CDR3 sequences; 9.5% are singletons. Sequencing input: PBMCs or a T cell subset sorted from them (not recorded which). These receptors were taken from a man younger than 30 who had mild COVID-19 (a few samples of this study predate the infection). Cell type and time point are not known. Each CDR3 is given with its conserved first and last residue. D genes are given only for firm matches. Size is stated for part of the rows, as once, few or many counts, or as a class when the clone is expanded.

j_call: TRBJ1-1
v_call: TRBV29-1
d_call: -
clone_size: few
cdr3_aa: CSGGRGGGTEAFF
cdr3_nt: TGCAGCGGGGGGCGAGGGGGTGGCACTGAAGCTTTCTTT

j_call: TRBJ1-2
v_call: TRBV7-2
d_call: -
clone_size: -
cdr3_aa: CASSISRGSGGYTF
cdr3_nt: TGTGCCAGCAGTATCTCCAGGGGTAGTGGTGGCTACACCTTC

j_call: TRBJ1-2
v_call: TRBV5-1
d_call: -
clone_size: -
cdr3_aa: CASSLGGTWGYTF
cdr3_nt: TGCGCCAGCAGCTTGGGTGGGACATGGGGCTACACCTTC

j_call: TRBJ2-1
v_call: TRBV7-8
d_call: TRBD2
clone_size: -
cdr3_aa: CASSKVPGLALYNEQFF
cdr3_nt: TGTGCCAGCAGCAAAGTACCGGGACTAGCATTATACAATGAGCAGTTCTTC

j_call: TRBJ2-3
v_call: TRBV7-3
d_call: -
clone_size: few
cdr3_aa: CASSPAPPGYPDTQYF
cdr3_nt: TGTGCCAGCAGCCCAGCCCCTCCGGGGTACCCAGATACGCAGTATTTT

j_call: TRBJ2-1
v_call: TRBV5-1
d_call: -
clone_size: -
cdr3_aa: CASGPGWEEEQFF
cdr3_nt: TGCGCCAGCGGGCCAGGGTGGGAGGAAGAGCAGTTCTTC

j_call: TRBJ1-2
v_call: TRBV9
d_call: -
clone_size: -
cdr3_aa: CASSPTGTLYGYTF
cdr3_nt: TGTGCCAGCAGCCCTACAGGGACCCTCTATGGCTACACCTTC

j_call: TRBJ2-5
v_call: TRBV2
d_call: TRBD1
clone_size: -
cdr3_aa: CATRDRTGETQYF
cdr3_nt: TGTGCCACCCGTGACCGGACAGGGGAGACCCAGTACTTC

j_call: TRBJ2-5
v_call: TRBV5-1
d_call: -
clone_size: -
cdr3_aa: CASSLYRQGRLQETQYF
cdr3_nt: TGCGCCAGCAGCTTGTATCGTCAGGGGAGGCTCCAGGAGACCCAGTACTTC

j_call: TRBJ2-5
v_call: TRBV6-1
d_call: TRBD1
clone_size: -
cdr3_aa: CASSEGTGGLKTQYF
cdr3_nt: TGTGCCAGCAGTGAGGGAACAGGGGGCCTGAAGACCCAGTACTTC

j_call: TRBJ1-5
v_call: TRBV6-6
d_call: TRBD1
clone_size: few
cdr3_aa: CASRDTGGNQPQHF
cdr3_nt: TGTGCCAGCAGAGATACAGGGGGCAATCAGCCCCAGCATTTT

j_call: TRBJ1-6
v_call: TRBV6-5
d_call: -
clone_size: many
cdr3_aa: CASSFKVRRNSPLHF
cdr3_nt: TGTGCCAGCAGTTTTAAGGTCAGAAGGAATTCACCCCTCCACTTT

j_call: TRBJ1-4
v_call: TRBV6-6
d_call: -
clone_size: few
cdr3_aa: CASRRAPSEKLFF
cdr3_nt: TGTGCCAGCAGGAGGGCCCCGAGTGAAAAACTGTTTTTT

j_call: TRBJ1-2
v_call: TRBV29-1
d_call: -
clone_size: -
cdr3_aa: CSVDVRPYGYTF
cdr3_nt: TGCAGCGTTGATGTCAGACCATATGGCTACACCTTC

j_call: TRBJ2-2
v_call: TRBV5-4
d_call: TRBD2
clone_size: -
cdr3_aa: CASRLAGNTGELFF
cdr3_nt: TGTGCCAGCAGACTAGCGGGGAACACCGGGGAGCTGTTTTTT

j_call: TRBJ2-5
v_call: TRBV5-1
d_call: -
clone_size: -
cdr3_aa: CASSLARAQETQYF
cdr3_nt: TGCGCCAGCAGCTTGGCTCGGGCCCAGGAGACCCAGTACTTC

j_call: TRBJ1-1
v_call: TRBV29-1
d_call: -
clone_size: -
cdr3_aa: CSVSKGPGFTEAFF
cdr3_nt: TGCAGCGTTTCGAAAGGGCCGGGGTTCACTGAAGCTTTCTTT

j_call: TRBJ1-6
v_call: TRBV11-2
d_call: TRBD1
clone_size: few
cdr3_aa: CASRPDRGLGSPLHF
cdr3_nt: TGTGCCAGCAGACCAGACAGGGGTTTGGGCTCACCCCTCCACTTT

j_call: TRBJ2-7
v_call: TRBV5-1
d_call: -
clone_size: many
cdr3_aa: CASSLGEHSGEQYF
cdr3_nt: TGCGCCAGCAGCTTGGGGGAACATTCCGGGGAGCAGTACTTC

j_call: TRBJ2-3
v_call: TRBV29-1
d_call: -
clone_size: few
cdr3_aa: CSASGPSTDTQYF
cdr3_nt: TGCAGCGCAAGCGGGCCTAGCACAGATACGCAGTATTTT

j_call: TRBJ2-3
v_call: TRBV24-1
d_call: -
clone_size: few
cdr3_aa: CATSDPASTDTQYF
cdr3_nt: TGTGCCACCAGTGACCCGGCTAGCACAGATACGCAGTATTTT

j_call: TRBJ2-3
v_call: TRBV5-1
d_call: TRBD2
clone_size: many
cdr3_aa: CASSLGLAGTTDTQYF
cdr3_nt: TGCGCCAGCAGCCTTGGACTAGCGGGGACCACAGATACGCAGTATTTT

j_call: TRBJ1-1
v_call: TRBV12-3/TRBV12-4
d_call: -
clone_size: -
cdr3_aa: CASSLGDREAFF
cdr3_nt: TGTGCCAGCAGTTTAGGAGACCGTGAAGCTTTCTTT

j_call: TRBJ1-2
v_call: TRBV7-8
d_call: -
clone_size: many
cdr3_aa: CASSLGSPVQYGYTF
cdr3_nt: TGTGCCAGCAGCTTAGGGTCCCCAGTCCAGTATGGCTACACCTTC

j_call: TRBJ2-7
v_call: TRBV4-2
d_call: TRBD1
clone_size: -
cdr3_aa: CASSQGQADEQYF
cdr3_nt: TGTGCCAGCAGCCAGGGACAGGCGGACGAGCAGTACTTC

j_call: TRBJ2-1
v_call: TRBV29-1
d_call: -
clone_size: many
cdr3_aa: CSVAWSSYNEQFF
cdr3_nt: TGCAGCGTTGCCTGGAGCTCCTACAATGAGCAGTTCTTC